The source of this T cell receptor (beta chain) is a study of T cells in localized non-small cell lung cancer. A note on this clone: Its antigen is as yet unknown.

Study conclusions and caveats: Appearances in adjacent lung were noted for a median 57 of the top 100 tumor clones. One tumor region alone was sequenced, and heterogeneity therefore remains possible.

Only in-frame clones appear in the TCRdb table, and some are missing; sequencing was by immunoSEQ multiplex PCR. Here the sample spans 18,000 or so clones, approximately 89% being singletons. V was pared by 1 base and J by 9 bases, with 4 bases between. CDR1 SGHTA and CDR2 FQGNSA come from the germline V gene. The CDR3 consists of 11 residues. The receptor was derived from a man between 35 and 75 years old with stage I lung adenocarcinoma. This sequence joins TRBV7-2 and TRBJ2-1; no clear D gene. Sequencing was performed on peripheral blood, taken before any cancer treatment. In DNA form, the CDR3 reads TGTGCCAGCAGCTTAGGACCTGAGCAGTTCTTC. It specifies CASSLGPEQFF.